This is a list of T cell receptor beta chains from one sample in a study of blood T cell repertoires in COVID-19. The protocol was immunoSEQ multiplex PCR, while the TCRdb copy is restricted to in-frame clones and leaves out a portion. The sample records roughly 230,000 clones, about 86% being singletons. Sample: peripheral blood. The receptors were gathered from a man in his fifties or sixties with active or convalescent COVID-19. The CDR3 runs from the conserved cysteine through the conserved F or W. The D gene is left open where the match is weak. Clone sizes are given selectively: once, few, many, or a class where the clone is expanded.

V gene: TRBV11-3
J gene: TRBJ2-5
D gene: TRBD1
clone size: few
CDR3 DNA: TGTGCCAGCAGCCCCGGACAGGGTGATGAGGAGACCCAGTACTTC
CDR3 protein: CASSPGQGDEETQYF

V gene: TRBV5-8
J gene: TRBJ1-5
D gene: -
clone size: few
CDR3 DNA: TGTGCCAGCAGGTTCGGGGTCGGCAATCAGCCCCAGCATTTT
CDR3 protein: CASRFGVGNQPQHF

V gene: TRBV6-5
J gene: TRBJ2-4
D gene: TRBD1
clone size: -
CDR3 DNA: TGTGCCAGCAGTTACGGAGGACAGGATAGCATTCAGTACTTC
CDR3 protein: CASSYGGQDSIQYF

V gene: TRBV29-1
J gene: TRBJ2-3
D gene: -
clone size: once
CDR3 DNA: TGCAGCGTTGAAAGATTTGGGGAGGACGCAGATACGCAGTATTTT
CDR3 protein: CSVERFGEDADTQYF

V gene: TRBV30
J gene: TRBJ2-7
D gene: TRBD1
clone size: once
CDR3 DNA: TGTGCCTGGACCCGGGGGACAGGGGTGGGTGGAGAGCAGTACTTC
CDR3 protein: CAWTRGTGVGGEQYF

V gene: TRBV30
J gene: TRBJ2-7
D gene: -
clone size: -
CDR3 DNA: TGTGCCTGGAGCGGGGGAGGGGGAAACGAGCAGTACTTC
CDR3 protein: CAWSGGGGNEQYF

V gene: TRBV4-1
J gene: TRBJ2-5
D gene: -
clone size: -
CDR3 DNA: TGCGCCAGCAGCACCCAAGGGGGTGTGGGAGAGACCCAGTACTTC
CDR3 protein: CASSTQGGVGETQYF

V gene: TRBV6-5
J gene: TRBJ2-1
D gene: TRBD2
clone size: -
CDR3 DNA: TGTGCCAGCAGTTACTCGACCAGCGGGGGCCTGGATGAGCAGTTCTTC
CDR3 protein: CASSYSTSGGLDEQFF

V gene: TRBV12-3/TRBV12-4
J gene: TRBJ1-4
D gene: -
clone size: -
CDR3 DNA: TGTGCCAGCAGTTGGACAGTTAATGAAAAACTGTTTTTT
CDR3 protein: CASSWTVNEKLFF

V gene: TRBV30
J gene: TRBJ1-2
D gene: TRBD1
clone size: -
CDR3 DNA: TGTGCCTGGAGCCAGGGGGCAGAGTACTATGGCTACACCTTC
CDR3 protein: CAWSQGAEYYGYTF

V gene: TRBV6-5
J gene: TRBJ2-7
D gene: -
clone size: -
CDR3 DNA: TGTGCCAGCAGTATCACAGGGAACGACGAGCAGTACTTC
CDR3 protein: CASSITGNDEQYF

V gene: TRBV3-1/TRBV3-2
J gene: TRBJ1-2
D gene: TRBD1
clone size: -
CDR3 DNA: TGTGCCAGCAGCCAAGGTAGAACAGGGGTGACTAACTATGGCTACACCTTC
CDR3 protein: CASSQGRTGVTNYGYTF

V gene: TRBV7-2
J gene: TRBJ2-5
D gene: TRBD1
clone size: -
CDR3 DNA: TGTGCCAGCACCTACCGGGACAGGGAGGGGACCCAGTACTTC
CDR3 protein: CASTYRDREGTQYF

V gene: TRBV6-5
J gene: TRBJ1-3
D gene: -
clone size: few
CDR3 DNA: TGTGCCAGCAGTCCGGGGTGGAGCTCTGGAAACACCATATATTTT
CDR3 protein: CASSPGWSSGNTIYF

V gene: TRBV19
J gene: TRBJ2-7
D gene: TRBD1
clone size: -
CDR3 DNA: TGTGCCAGTCACCGGGACAGGGGCACCTACGAGCAGTACTTC
CDR3 protein: CASHRDRGTYEQYF

V gene: TRBV11-3
J gene: TRBJ2-7
D gene: TRBD1
clone size: -
CDR3 DNA: TGTGCCAGCAGCCTTTATGGGACAGGGAACTACGAGCAGTACTTC
CDR3 protein: CASSLYGTGNYEQYF

V gene: TRBV7-9
J gene: TRBJ1-2
D gene: -
clone size: -
CDR3 DNA: TGTGCCAGCAGCCCCCCGGGTGCGCGCTACACCTTC
CDR3 protein: CASSPPGARYTF

V gene: TRBV9
J gene: TRBJ2-7
D gene: TRBD1
clone size: once
CDR3 DNA: TGTGCCAGCAGCGGACAGGGGAGAGGCGAGCAGTACTTC
CDR3 protein: CASSGQGRGEQYF

V gene: TRBV6-1
J gene: TRBJ2-1
D gene: -
clone size: -
CDR3 DNA: TGTGCCAGCAGTGAAGCGTGGGGGCACCCCTTTAACAATGAGCAGTTCTTC
CDR3 protein: CASSEAWGHPFNNEQFF

V gene: TRBV7-6
J gene: TRBJ2-1
D gene: TRBD1
clone size: -
CDR3 DNA: TGTGCCAGCAGCTCTAGAGTTACAGGGGGCCCCTACAATGAGCAGTTCTTC
CDR3 protein: CASSSRVTGGPYNEQFF

V gene: TRBV7-8
J gene: TRBJ1-1
D gene: -
clone size: -
CDR3 DNA: TGTGCCAGCAGCTTAGGACAGGTTTTTACTGAAGCTTTCTTT
CDR3 protein: CASSLGQVFTEAFF

V gene: TRBV6-1
J gene: TRBJ1-3
D gene: -
clone size: -
CDR3 DNA: TGTGCCAGCAGTGAAACAGGGCGTATCTCTGGAAACACCATATATTTT
CDR3 protein: CASSETGRISGNTIYF

V gene: TRBV4-2
J gene: TRBJ1-1
D gene: TRBD1
clone size: -
CDR3 DNA: TGTGCCAGCAGCCAAGACTTGGACAGGGCGGGTGCTTTCTTT
CDR3 protein: CASSQDLDRAGAFF

V gene: TRBV24-1
J gene: TRBJ2-5
D gene: -
clone size: -
CDR3 DNA: TGTGCCACCCACCCAGGGGTCGGTGGGGAGACCCAGTACTTC
CDR3 protein: CATHPGVGGETQYF

V gene: TRBV2
J gene: TRBJ2-2
D gene: TRBD2
clone size: few
CDR3 DNA: TGTGCCAGCACCAGACTAGCGACGCACGGGGAGCTGTTTTTT
CDR3 protein: CASTRLATHGELFF

V gene: TRBV5-5
J gene: TRBJ2-3
D gene: TRBD2
clone size: -
CDR3 DNA: TGTGCCAGCAGCCCAACTAGCGGGGGGGCGACAGATACGCAGTATTTT
CDR3 protein: CASSPTSGGATDTQYF

V gene: TRBV19
J gene: TRBJ2-3
D gene: -
clone size: -
CDR3 DNA: TGTGCCAGTAGTATTTGGGAGAGCTCAGATACGCAGTATTTT
CDR3 protein: CASSIWESSDTQYF

V gene: TRBV7-4
J gene: TRBJ1-6
D gene: -
clone size: -
CDR3 DNA: TGTGCCAGCAGCTTATGGAGGGTAAGTTGGGAGGATTCACCCCTCCACTTT
CDR3 protein: CASSLWRVSWEDSPLHF

V gene: TRBV27
J gene: TRBJ2-1
D gene: TRBD2
clone size: -
CDR3 DNA: TGTGCCAGCAGCACCCAAGCGGGGGGCACGTACAATGAGCAGTTCTTC
CDR3 protein: CASSTQAGGTYNEQFF

V gene: TRBV7-9
J gene: TRBJ1-6
D gene: -
clone size: -
CDR3 DNA: TGTGCCAGCAGCTTAGGGACGGGGAATAATTCACCCCTCCACTTT
CDR3 protein: CASSLGTGNNSPLHF

V gene: TRBV28
J gene: TRBJ1-1
D gene: -
clone size: -
CDR3 DNA: TGTGCCAGCAGACCCCACTGGAACACTGAAGCTTTCTTT
CDR3 protein: CASRPHWNTEAFF

V gene: TRBV7-9
J gene: TRBJ1-4
D gene: -
clone size: -
CDR3 DNA: TGTGCCAGCAGAGCCGGTGGACAGACTAATGAAAAACTGTTTTTT
CDR3 protein: CASRAGGQTNEKLFF

V gene: TRBV18
J gene: TRBJ2-3
D gene: TRBD2
clone size: -
CDR3 DNA: TGTGCCAGCTCGATAGGACTAGACCCCGCAGATACGCAGTATTTT
CDR3 protein: CASSIGLDPADTQYF

V gene: TRBV30
J gene: TRBJ2-1
D gene: -
clone size: -
CDR3 DNA: TGTGCCTGGAGTCCCCGGGGGGCCGGTGAGCAGTTCTTC
CDR3 protein: CAWSPRGAGEQFF

V gene: TRBV30
J gene: TRBJ2-2
D gene: -
clone size: -
CDR3 DNA: TGTGCCTGGAGTCCCGGGGGTGGGACCGGGGAGCTGTTTTTT
CDR3 protein: CAWSPGGGTGELFF

V gene: TRBV9
J gene: TRBJ1-2
D gene: TRBD1
clone size: -
CDR3 DNA: TGTGCCAGCAGCGCGGGACAGCAGACCTACACCTTC
CDR3 protein: CASSAGQQTYTF

V gene: TRBV7-2
J gene: TRBJ1-2
D gene: -
clone size: -
CDR3 DNA: TGTGCCAGCAGCTTAACAGACTATGGCTACACCTTC
CDR3 protein: CASSLTDYGYTF

V gene: TRBV4-3
J gene: TRBJ1-5
D gene: -
clone size: few
CDR3 DNA: TGCGCCAGCAGCCAAGATTGGCAGGGCAATCAGCCCCAGCATTTT
CDR3 protein: CASSQDWQGNQPQHF

V gene: TRBV9
J gene: TRBJ2-1
D gene: -
clone size: -
CDR3 DNA: TGTGCCAGCAGCGTAGTAGGAACAGGTGTCTCGGATGAGCAGTTCTTC
CDR3 protein: CASSVVGTGVSDEQFF

V gene: TRBV9
J gene: TRBJ1-1
D gene: -
clone size: -
CDR3 DNA: TGTGCCAGCAGCCCAGGGAGGACTGAAGCTTTCTTT
CDR3 protein: CASSPGRTEAFF

V gene: TRBV5-1
J gene: TRBJ1-1
D gene: -
clone size: once
CDR3 DNA: TGCGCCAGCAGCTCGGGACAAACGAACACTGAAGCTTTCTTT
CDR3 protein: CASSSGQTNTEAFF

V gene: TRBV27
J gene: TRBJ1-6
D gene: TRBD1
clone size: -
CDR3 DNA: TGTGCCAGCAGTTTTCGACAGGGGAATTCACCCCTCCACTTT
CDR3 protein: CASSFRQGNSPLHF

V gene: TRBV6-5
J gene: TRBJ1-6
D gene: -
clone size: -
CDR3 DNA: TGTGCCAGCAGTCGCCTAGGCACTCCGGATTCACCCCTCCACTTT
CDR3 protein: CASSRLGTPDSPLHF

V gene: TRBV28
J gene: TRBJ1-6
D gene: -
clone size: -
CDR3 DNA: TGTGCCAGCAGTTTCCCGGGAACCAATAATTCACCCCTCCACTTT
CDR3 protein: CASSFPGTNNSPLHF

V gene: TRBV19
J gene: TRBJ1-1
D gene: TRBD1
clone size: once
CDR3 DNA: TGTGCCAGTAGCGACAGGGGGCTAAACACTGAAGCTTTCTTT
CDR3 protein: CASSDRGLNTEAFF

V gene: TRBV7-9
J gene: TRBJ1-3
D gene: -
clone size: -
CDR3 DNA: TGTGCCAGCAGCCGAGAGACAGCCAGAAACACCATATATTTT
CDR3 protein: CASSRETARNTIYF

V gene: TRBV7-2
J gene: TRBJ1-1
D gene: TRBD1
clone size: -
CDR3 DNA: TGTGCCAGCAGATTTCCGGGACAGGGGCGGGGGAACACTGAAGCTTTCTTT
CDR3 protein: CASRFPGQGRGNTEAFF